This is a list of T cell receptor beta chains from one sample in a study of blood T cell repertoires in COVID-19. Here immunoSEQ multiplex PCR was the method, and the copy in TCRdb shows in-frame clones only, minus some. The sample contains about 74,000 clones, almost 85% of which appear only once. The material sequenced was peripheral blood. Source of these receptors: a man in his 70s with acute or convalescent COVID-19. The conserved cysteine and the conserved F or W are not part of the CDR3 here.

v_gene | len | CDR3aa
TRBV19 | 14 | ASSTAQTGLQETQY
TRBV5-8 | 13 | ASSFQTGGDSGYT
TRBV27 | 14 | ASSSKRDRSTGELF
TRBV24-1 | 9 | ATSATGEQF
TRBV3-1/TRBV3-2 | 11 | ASSRGQGTEAF
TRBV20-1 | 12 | SASPAGVQETQY
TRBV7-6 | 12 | ASSPGLHYNEQF
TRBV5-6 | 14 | ASSSRTSGNTGELF
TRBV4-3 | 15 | ASSQDEGFAYTGELF
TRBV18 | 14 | ASSPLLSGRAYEQY
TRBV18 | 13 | ASSPRSSGANVLT
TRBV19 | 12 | ASRTVGGDTEAF
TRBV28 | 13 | ASSLGAGSTDTQY
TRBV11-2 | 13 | ASSLRDRGRTEAF
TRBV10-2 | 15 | ASSGMEYGSGANVLT
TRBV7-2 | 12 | ASRPFSGSYEQY
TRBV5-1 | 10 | ASSLPGNEAF
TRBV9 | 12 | ASSVDPSYNEQF
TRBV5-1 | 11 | ASSFSPNTEAF
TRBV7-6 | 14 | ASSSTRESSTDTQY
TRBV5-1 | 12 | ASSPSVTSYGYT
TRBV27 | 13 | ASSLSGQGVYEQY
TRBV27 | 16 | ASSLRTGESSYNSPLH
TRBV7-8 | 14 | ASSSSTGGSGNTIY
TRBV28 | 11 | ASSLGRSYEQY
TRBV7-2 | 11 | ASSLAQGMTYT
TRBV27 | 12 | ASSLDRYTGELF